The sequence of this TCR beta chain was determined in a study of T cells after yellow fever vaccination. Study context: Those fractions that held only low numbers of cells were prepared using the SMART-Seq v4 Ultra Low Input RNA kit.

By 5'RACE template switching, TCR cDNA was produced, with a universal primer site and UMIs added in the process. Each CDR3 protein is one row after TCRdb ran MiXCR on the 5' RACE reads. The table lists 550,000 to 750,000 distinct CDR3 sequences, about 13% of them singletons. V shed 3 bases and J shed 3 bases, with 12 bases lying between them. The CDR3 has 15 residues. Germline assignment: CDR1 SGHTA and CDR2 FQGNSA. This clonotype has a handful of counts. Its target is not known. Study observations and caveats: Across the CD4 and CD8 compartments, a small share of clonotypes was present in both. Once the booster was given, most primary-vaccination clones reappeared, at approximately 97% for CD4 and 88% for CD8.

V usage is TRBV7-2 and J usage is TRBJ1-5, with no clear D. The sequence derives from a man aged 25 to 40 who received the YFV17D yellow fever vaccine. The material was PBMCs, obtained on the day of the yellow fever booster vaccination. The CDR3 is CASSFRVSVNQPQHF. CDR3 coding DNA: TGTGCCAGCAGCTTTAGGGTTTCTGTCAATCAGCCCCAGCATTTT.